These T cell receptor beta chains were read from a single sample in a study of T-cell reconstitution after alpha-beta-depleted transplantation in children. TCRdb called the PCR reads again in MiXCR, with one record for every CDR3 protein. The table records around 370,000 distinct CDR3 sequences, over 9% of them present only once. This sample comprised PBMCs from the stem cell graft donor, obtained from the stem cell graft. The receptors originated from a human donor who donated a stem cell graft to a child with acute lymphoblastic leukemia. CDR3s include the opening cysteine and the closing phenylalanine or tryptophan. D genes are given only for firm matches. For some rows the clone size is stated as once, few or many, or as a class when expanded; others skip it.

J: TRBJ1-1
V: TRBV7-6
D: TRBD1
size: few
DNA: TGTGCCACCAGCTTAGTTGGAGGGGGCTCCGTGAACACTGAAGCTTTCTTT
CDR3: CATSLVGGGSVNTEAFF

J: TRBJ2-1
V: TRBV7-8
D: .
size: .
DNA: TGTGCCAGCAGCCGGGGTGGGCGTAGGGATGAGCAGTTCTTC
CDR3: CASSRGGRRDEQFF

J: TRBJ2-5
V: TRBV7-9
D: TRBD1
size: many
DNA: TGTGCCAGCCTTAACAGGGGGCAAGAGACCCAGTACTTC
CDR3: CASLNRGQETQYF

J: TRBJ1-5
V: TRBV19
D: .
size: few
DNA: TGTGCCAGTAGTATCGGGTATGGGAACAATCAGCCCCAGCATTTT
CDR3: CASSIGYGNNQPQHF

J: TRBJ2-3
V: TRBV20-1
D: .
size: few
DNA: TGCAGTGCTAGAGATCTTTCGGGACTCACCGGATACACAGATACGCAGTATTTT
CDR3: CSARDLSGLTGYTDTQYF

J: TRBJ2-7
V: TRBV6-2/TRBV6-3
D: TRBD2
size: .
DNA: TGTGCCAGCACCGTAGCGGGAGCCCTCGGGGTCGAGCAGTACTTC
CDR3: CASTVAGALGVEQYF

J: TRBJ2-7
V: TRBV6-2/TRBV6-3
D: TRBD2
size: many
DNA: TGTGCCAGCAGTTACCGACTAGCGGCGGGTGGCGAGCAGTACTTC
CDR3: CASSYRLAAGGEQYF

J: TRBJ2-7
V: TRBV7-2
D: TRBD1
size: few
DNA: TGTGCCAGCAGCTTAGGGGACAGTCACTACGAGCAGTACTTC
CDR3: CASSLGDSHYEQYF

J: TRBJ2-3
V: TRBV27
D: TRBD1
size: .
DNA: TGTGCCAGCAGGAACAGGGGAACAGATACGCAGTATTTT
CDR3: CASRNRGTDTQYF

J: TRBJ2-5
V: TRBV5-1
D: TRBD2
size: .
DNA: TGCGCCAGCAATCCGGGACTAGTCGGAGAGACCCAGTACTTC
CDR3: CASNPGLVGETQYF

J: TRBJ2-3
V: TRBV28
D: TRBD2
size: .
DNA: TGTGCCAGCAGTTTAAGGATCACTAGCGGTAGCACAGATACGCAGTATTTT
CDR3: CASSLRITSGSTDTQYF

J: TRBJ2-4
V: TRBV5-1
D: TRBD1
size: .
DNA: TGCGCCAGCAGCTTGGGGGTTTGGGGGACAGGAGCCAAAAACATTCAGTACTTC
CDR3: CASSLGVWGTGAKNIQYF

J: TRBJ2-7
V: TRBV7-6
D: .
size: .
DNA: TGTGCCAGCAGCCCGAGAGTGACGGTTACCTACGAGCAGTACTTC
CDR3: CASSPRVTVTYEQYF

J: TRBJ2-7
V: TRBV7-9
D: TRBD1
size: few
DNA: TGTGCCAGCAGCCCGGGACAGGGGGCTACCTACGAGCAGTACTTC
CDR3: CASSPGQGATYEQYF

J: TRBJ2-7
V: TRBV20-1
D: TRBD1
size: .
DNA: TGCAGTGCCGAACCTCCGGGACAGATGGCCTACGAGCAGTACTTC
CDR3: CSAEPPGQMAYEQYF

J: TRBJ1-6
V: TRBV7-2
D: TRBD1
size: few
DNA: TGTGCCAGCAGCCCCCGGGACAGCAGGAGGGGTTCACCCCTCCACTTT
CDR3: CASSPRDSRRGSPLHF

J: TRBJ2-7
V: TRBV20-1
D: TRBD2
size: .
DNA: TGCAGTGCTGGAGGCCCCGCGAGCGGGAGAAACGAGCAGTACTTC
CDR3: CSAGGPASGRNEQYF

J: TRBJ1-1
V: TRBV13
D: .
size: .
DNA: TGTGCCAGCAGCTTAATTCGAAGGGGGTGGAACACTGAAGCTTTCTTT
CDR3: CASSLIRRGWNTEAFF

J: TRBJ2-5
V: TRBV4-1
D: TRBD1
size: .
DNA: TGCGCCAGCAGCCAATTACTCCGAGACAGGGATCGCGTACAAGAGACCCAGTACTTC
CDR3: CASSQLLRDRDRVQETQYF

J: TRBJ2-1
V: TRBV27
D: TRBD1
size: .
DNA: TGTGCCAGCAGTCCGACGGGACAGGGGGCCCATGAGCAGTTCTTC
CDR3: CASSPTGQGAHEQFF

J: TRBJ2-7
V: TRBV20-1
D: TRBD1
size: many
DNA: TGCAGTGCTAGTAGACAGGGAAGGCCTCGGGAGCAGTACTTC
CDR3: CSASRQGRPREQYF

J: TRBJ1-5
V: TRBV27
D: TRBD1
size: few
DNA: TGTGCCAGCAGTTTACAGGGACAGGGCAATCAGCCCCAGCATTTT
CDR3: CASSLQGQGNQPQHF

J: TRBJ1-5
V: TRBV28
D: TRBD1
size: .
DNA: TGTGCCAGCAGTTCGAGGACAGGTCTACAGCATTTT
CDR3: CASSSRTGLQHF

J: TRBJ2-2
V: TRBV3-1
D: .
size: many
DNA: TGTGCCAGCAGCCAAACTGGGACCGGGGAGCTGTTTTTT
CDR3: CASSQTGTGELFF

J: TRBJ2-7
V: TRBV5-1
D: TRBD2
size: .
DNA: TGCGCCAGCAGAGGGACGGGACTAGCGGGAGTAAACGAGCAGTACTTC
CDR3: CASRGTGLAGVNEQYF

J: TRBJ2-1
V: TRBV11-2
D: .
size: few
DNA: TGTGCCAGCAGCCGGACAGCCTACAATGAGCAGTTCTTC
CDR3: CASSRTAYNEQFF

J: TRBJ2-3
V: TRBV7-2
D: .
size: few
DNA: TGTGCCAGCAGCTTAGGGGGGTCGGGGCTCACAGATACGCAGTATTTT
CDR3: CASSLGGSGLTDTQYF

J: TRBJ2-5
V: TRBV20-1
D: .
size: many
DNA: TGCAGCGAAGGAACAAACCAAGAGACCCAGTACTTC
CDR3: CSEGTNQETQYF

J: TRBJ2-5
V: TRBV7-8
D: TRBD1
size: .
DNA: TGTGCCAGCAGCTACCCGGGACAGACAGTAGAGACCCAGTACTTC
CDR3: CASSYPGQTVETQYF

J: TRBJ2-1
V: TRBV5-1
D: .
size: few
DNA: TGCGCCAGCAGGAAGGACCCCAGCTCCTACAATGAGCAGTTCTTC
CDR3: CASRKDPSSYNEQFF

J: TRBJ2-7
V: TRBV7-2
D: .
size: .
DNA: TGTGCCAGCAGCCCGAATAGCGGACCCTACGAGCAGTACTTC
CDR3: CASSPNSGPYEQYF

J: TRBJ2-1
V: TRBV3-1
D: .
size: .
DNA: TGTGCCAGCAGCCAAGATATTGGGGGGAGCTCCTACAATGAGCAGTTCTTC
CDR3: CASSQDIGGSSYNEQFF

J: TRBJ2-7
V: TRBV10-3
D: .
size: few
DNA: TGTGCCATCAGTGAGAGCAGGGACCCCCCCTACGAGCAGTACTTC
CDR3: CAISESRDPPYEQYF

J: TRBJ2-7
V: TRBV5-1
D: TRBD2
size: .
DNA: TGCGCCAGCAGCTTGGCCTTGGGCGGGGGCTACGAGCAGTACTTC
CDR3: CASSLALGGGYEQYF

J: TRBJ1-1
V: TRBV12-3/TRBV12-4
D: .
size: .
DNA: TGTGCCAGCAGCGCCCATGGGGGCTCGAGTACTGAAGCTTTCTTT
CDR3: CASSAHGGSSTEAFF

J: TRBJ1-1
V: TRBV5-4
D: TRBD1
size: .
DNA: TGTGCCAGCAGCGCCTCCCATTCCGGACAGGGCTTGGCTGAAGCTTTCTTT
CDR3: CASSASHSGQGLAEAFF

J: TRBJ2-6
V: TRBV11-1
D: TRBD1
size: .
DNA: TGTGCCAGCAGCTTAGCGCGGCAGGGGGCATTCGGGGCCAACGTCCTGACTTTC
CDR3: CASSLARQGAFGANVLTF

J: TRBJ2-2
V: TRBV6-5
D: .
size: .
DNA: TGTGCCAGCAGTTACTCTCGACTTCAGGGTCCCGGGGAGCTGTTTTTT
CDR3: CASSYSRLQGPGELFF

J: TRBJ2-3
V: TRBV25-1
D: TRBD1
size: few
DNA: TGTGCCAGCAGTGCCTCAGACAGGGGCCGTAAGTATTTT
CDR3: CASSASDRGRKYF

J: TRBJ2-7
V: TRBV15
D: TRBD2
size: many
DNA: TGTGCCACCAGCATTAGCGGGACCGCCTACGAGCAGTACTTC
CDR3: CATSISGTAYEQYF

J: TRBJ2-1
V: TRBV4-1
D: .
size: few
DNA: TGCGCCAGCAGCCAAACGAACACTAGAGAATGGTTCTTC
CDR3: CASSQTNTREWFF

J: TRBJ2-1
V: TRBV4-3
D: TRBD2
size: few
DNA: TGCGCCAGCAGCCAAGTCGGACGGGAGGTCCTATTGAATGAGCAGTTCTTC
CDR3: CASSQVGREVLLNEQFF

J: TRBJ2-3
V: TRBV12-3/TRBV12-4
D: TRBD1
size: few
DNA: TGTGCCAGCAGGGACAGGGTTGGAGATACGCAGTATTTT
CDR3: CASRDRVGDTQYF

J: TRBJ2-2
V: TRBV5-1
D: TRBD1
size: many
DNA: TGCGCCAGCAGCTTGGAAGGGGGCGCCGCCGGGGAGCTGTTTTTT
CDR3: CASSLEGGAAGELFF

J: TRBJ2-3
V: TRBV12-3/TRBV12-4
D: .
size: .
DNA: TGTGCCAGCAGTTTAGGGATCTACACAGATACGCAGTATTTT
CDR3: CASSLGIYTDTQYF

J: TRBJ2-2
V: TRBV6-4
D: .
size: many
DNA: TGTGCCAGCCGGAGACAGTCGAACACCGGGGAGCTGTTTTTT
CDR3: CASRRQSNTGELFF

J: TRBJ2-7
V: TRBV5-1
D: .
size: few
DNA: TGCGCCAGCGGATACCGGGACGGGAGCTCCTACGAGCAGTACTTC
CDR3: CASGYRDGSSYEQYF

J: TRBJ2-7
V: TRBV7-6
D: TRBD1
size: many
DNA: TGTGCCAGCAGCTCGGACAGGGGCGAGCAGTACTTC
CDR3: CASSSDRGEQYF

J: TRBJ2-7
V: TRBV27
D: .
size: many
DNA: TGTGCCAGCAGTCCCGGCATCCGATACGAGCAGTACTTC
CDR3: CASSPGIRYEQYF

J: TRBJ2-6
V: TRBV4-2
D: .
size: few
DNA: TGTGCCAGCAGCCAAGATCAGACCTCTGGGGCCAACGTCCTGACTTTC
CDR3: CASSQDQTSGANVLTF

J: TRBJ2-2
V: TRBV5-1
D: .
size: .
DNA: TGCGCCAGCAGCGCGACCCGGGCCAATTCTTTGCGGGAGCTGTTTTTT
CDR3: CASSATRANSLRELFF

J: TRBJ2-1
V: TRBV7-3
D: .
size: .
DNA: TGTGCCAGCAGCCAGGGAGGAGTGGACCCGAGGCAGTTCTTC
CDR3: CASSQGGVDPRQFF

J: TRBJ2-1
V: TRBV9
D: .
size: many
DNA: TGTGCCAGCAGCGTAGCGGGGGAGCAGTTCTTC
CDR3: CASSVAGEQFF

J: TRBJ2-7
V: TRBV4-1
D: TRBD1
size: few
DNA: TGCGCCAGCAGCCAACCAGGGACAGGGGGGCTCTACGAGCAGTACTTC
CDR3: CASSQPGTGGLYEQYF

J: TRBJ2-7
V: TRBV29-1
D: TRBD2
size: .
DNA: TGCAGCGCAGTAGCGGGAGGGATGTGGGAGCAGTACTTC
CDR3: CSAVAGGMWEQYF

J: TRBJ1-5
V: TRBV12-3/TRBV12-4
D: .
size: many
DNA: TGTGCCAGCAGGGAAGGGGTGGGCAATCAGCCCCAGCATTTT
CDR3: CASREGVGNQPQHF

J: TRBJ2-2
V: TRBV2
D: TRBD1
size: .
DNA: TGTGCCAGCAGCCTACAGGGGAGCTGGAACACCGGGGAGCTGTTTTTT
CDR3: CASSLQGSWNTGELFF